This TCR beta chain emerged from a study of neurological immune-mediated disorders. This clonotype was seen at least ten times. Its target is not known. Synthesis of cDNA was accomplished via 5'RACE employing 10-nucleotide random UMIs. Sequencing runs each yielded over 200 million TCR-beta sequences from 15-18 subjects. One entry per CDR3 protein results from TCRdb running MiXCR on the 5' RACE reads. The table includes tens of thousands of distinct CDR3 sequences, 3% to 4.5% detected once. Study-level results: Patients with HTLV-1-associated myelopathy showed the most TCR clonal expansion. Those with multiple sclerosis showed the least, falling below healthy controls.

The V end was cut by 5 bases, the J end by 5 bases, with 9 bases between. CDR3 length: 12 amino acids. The germline V gene encodes CDR1 MGHDK and CDR2 SYGVNS. The material sequenced was PBMCs. The chain employs TRBV25-1 and TRBJ2-5; D possibly corresponds to TRBD1 (5 bases). The source is a man aged 55 to 69 with multiple sclerosis. The CDR3 DNA follows: TGTGCCAGCAGTCCCCAGGGCGAGACCCAGTACTTC. This encodes CASSPQGETQYF.